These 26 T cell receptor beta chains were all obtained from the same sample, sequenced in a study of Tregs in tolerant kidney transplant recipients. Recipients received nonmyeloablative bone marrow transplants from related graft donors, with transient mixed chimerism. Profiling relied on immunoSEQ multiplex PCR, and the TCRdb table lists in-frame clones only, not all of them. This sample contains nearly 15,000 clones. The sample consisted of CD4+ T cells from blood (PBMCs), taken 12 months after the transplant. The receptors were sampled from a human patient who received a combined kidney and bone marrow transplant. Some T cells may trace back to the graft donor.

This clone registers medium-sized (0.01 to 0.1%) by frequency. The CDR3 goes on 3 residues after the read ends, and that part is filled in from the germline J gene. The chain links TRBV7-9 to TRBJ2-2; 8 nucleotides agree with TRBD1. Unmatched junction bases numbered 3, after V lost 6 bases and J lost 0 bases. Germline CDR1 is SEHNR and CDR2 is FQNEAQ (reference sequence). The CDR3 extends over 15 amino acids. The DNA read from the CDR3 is TGTGCCAGCAGGCCGGGACAGGCGAACACCGGGGAG. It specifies CASRPGQANTGE. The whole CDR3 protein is CASRPGQANTGELFF.

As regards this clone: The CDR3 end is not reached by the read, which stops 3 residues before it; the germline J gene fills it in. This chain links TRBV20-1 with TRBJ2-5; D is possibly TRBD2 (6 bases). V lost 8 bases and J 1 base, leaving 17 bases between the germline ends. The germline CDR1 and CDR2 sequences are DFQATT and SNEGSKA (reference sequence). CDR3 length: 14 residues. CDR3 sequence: CSSPGGGTQETQYF. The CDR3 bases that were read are TGCAGTTCCCCCGGGGGAGGAACCCAAGAGACC.

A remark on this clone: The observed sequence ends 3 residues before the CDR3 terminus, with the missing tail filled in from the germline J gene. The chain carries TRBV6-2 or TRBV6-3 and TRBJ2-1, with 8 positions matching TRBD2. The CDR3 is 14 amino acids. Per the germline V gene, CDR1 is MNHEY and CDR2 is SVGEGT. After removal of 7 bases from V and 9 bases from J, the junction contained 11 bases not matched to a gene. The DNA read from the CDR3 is TGTGCCAGCACCGACAGACGGGAGGGTAGTGAG. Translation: CASTDRREGSE. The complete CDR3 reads CASTDRREGSEQFF.

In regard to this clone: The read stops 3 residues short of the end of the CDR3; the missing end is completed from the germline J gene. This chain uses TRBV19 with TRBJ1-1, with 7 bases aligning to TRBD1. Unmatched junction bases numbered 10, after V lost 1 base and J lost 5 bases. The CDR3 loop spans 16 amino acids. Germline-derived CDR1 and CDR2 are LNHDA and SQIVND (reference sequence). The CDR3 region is CASSIVQGRRETEAFF. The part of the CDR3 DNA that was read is TGTGCCAGTAGTATAGTACAGGGGCGGCGTGAAACTGAA.

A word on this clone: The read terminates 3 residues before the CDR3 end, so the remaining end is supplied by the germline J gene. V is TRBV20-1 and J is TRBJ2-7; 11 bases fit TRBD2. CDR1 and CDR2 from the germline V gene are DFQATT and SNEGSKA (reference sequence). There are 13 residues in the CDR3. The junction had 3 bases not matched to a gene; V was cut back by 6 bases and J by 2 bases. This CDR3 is CSAQTSGTYEQYF. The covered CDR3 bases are TGCAGTGCGCAGACTAGCGGGACCTACGAG.

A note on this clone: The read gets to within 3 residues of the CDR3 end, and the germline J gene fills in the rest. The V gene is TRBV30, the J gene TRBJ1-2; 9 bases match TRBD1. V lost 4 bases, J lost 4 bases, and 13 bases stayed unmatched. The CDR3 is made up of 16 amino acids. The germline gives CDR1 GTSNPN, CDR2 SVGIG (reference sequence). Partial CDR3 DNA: TGTGCCTGGAAATCCTCACCGTGGACAGGGGCCTATGGC. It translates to CAWKSSPWTGAYG. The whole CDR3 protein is CAWKSSPWTGAYGYTF. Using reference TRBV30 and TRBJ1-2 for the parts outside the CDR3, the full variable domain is SQTIHQWPATLVQPVGSPLSLECTVEGTSNPNLYWYRQAAGRGLQLLFYSVGIGQISSEVPQNLSASRPQDRQFILSSKKLLLSDSGFYLCAWKSSPWTGAYGYTFGSGTRLTVV.

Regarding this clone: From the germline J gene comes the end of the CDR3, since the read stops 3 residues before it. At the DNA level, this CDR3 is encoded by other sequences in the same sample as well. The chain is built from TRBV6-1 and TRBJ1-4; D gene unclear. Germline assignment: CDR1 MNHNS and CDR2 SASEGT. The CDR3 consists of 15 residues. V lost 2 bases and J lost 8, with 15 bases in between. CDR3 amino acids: CASSEPLAGWEKLFF. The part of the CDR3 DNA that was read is TGTGCCAGCAGTGAACCCCTGGCTGGCTGGGAAAAA.

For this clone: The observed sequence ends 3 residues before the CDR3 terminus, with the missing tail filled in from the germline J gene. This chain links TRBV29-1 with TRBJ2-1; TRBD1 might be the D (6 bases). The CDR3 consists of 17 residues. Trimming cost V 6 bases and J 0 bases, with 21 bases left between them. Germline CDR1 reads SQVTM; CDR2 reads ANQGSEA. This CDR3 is CSVAGSHTGFSYNEQFF. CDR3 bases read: TGCAGCGTAGCAGGAAGCCATACAGGGTTCTCCTACAATGAG.

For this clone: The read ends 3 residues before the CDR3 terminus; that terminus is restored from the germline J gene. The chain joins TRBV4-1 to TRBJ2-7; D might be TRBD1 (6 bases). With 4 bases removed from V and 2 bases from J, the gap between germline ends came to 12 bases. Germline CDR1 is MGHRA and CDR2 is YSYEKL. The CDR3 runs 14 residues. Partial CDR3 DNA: TGCGCCAGCAGCCCACCAGGGGCCGCCTACGAG. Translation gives CASSPPGAAYE. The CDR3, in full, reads CASSPPGAAYEQYF.

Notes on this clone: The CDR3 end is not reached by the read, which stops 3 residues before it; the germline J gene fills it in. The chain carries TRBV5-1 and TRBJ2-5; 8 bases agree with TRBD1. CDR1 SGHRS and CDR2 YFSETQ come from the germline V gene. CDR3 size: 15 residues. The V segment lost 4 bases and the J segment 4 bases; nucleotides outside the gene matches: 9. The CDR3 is CASSTWTGPAETQYF. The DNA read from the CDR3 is TGCGCCAGCAGCACCTGGACAGGGCCGGCAGAGACC.

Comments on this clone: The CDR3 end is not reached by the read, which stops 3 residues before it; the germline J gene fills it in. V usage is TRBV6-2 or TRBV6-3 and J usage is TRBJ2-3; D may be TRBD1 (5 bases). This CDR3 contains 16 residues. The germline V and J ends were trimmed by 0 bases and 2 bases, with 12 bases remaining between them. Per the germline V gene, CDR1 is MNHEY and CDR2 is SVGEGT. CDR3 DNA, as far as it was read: TGTGCCAGCAGTTACTCGAAACAGGCACTCACAGATACG. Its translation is CASSYSKQALTDT. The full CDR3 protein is CASSYSKQALTDTQYF.

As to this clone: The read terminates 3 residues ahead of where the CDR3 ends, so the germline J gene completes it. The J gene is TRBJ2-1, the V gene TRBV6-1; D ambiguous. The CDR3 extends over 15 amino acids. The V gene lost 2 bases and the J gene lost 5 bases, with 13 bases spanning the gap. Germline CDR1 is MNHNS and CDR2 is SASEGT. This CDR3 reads CASSEPVVFDNEQFF. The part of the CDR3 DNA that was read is TGTGCCAGCAGTGAACCAGTGGTTTTCGACAATGAG.

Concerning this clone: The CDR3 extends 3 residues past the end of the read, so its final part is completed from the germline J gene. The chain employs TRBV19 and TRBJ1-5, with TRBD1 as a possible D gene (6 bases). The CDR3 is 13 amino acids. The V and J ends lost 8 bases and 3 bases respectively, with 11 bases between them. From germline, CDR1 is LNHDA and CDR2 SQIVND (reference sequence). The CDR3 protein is CASSRQDNQPQHF. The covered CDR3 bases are TGTGCCAGTTCGCGACAGGACAATCAGCCC.

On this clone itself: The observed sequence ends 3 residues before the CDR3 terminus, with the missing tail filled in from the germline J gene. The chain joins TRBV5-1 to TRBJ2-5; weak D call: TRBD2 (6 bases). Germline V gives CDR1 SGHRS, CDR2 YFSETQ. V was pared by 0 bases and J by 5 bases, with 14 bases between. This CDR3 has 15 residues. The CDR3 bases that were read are TGCGCCAGCAGCTTGGGAGTGTCAGGGAGGGAGACC. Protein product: CASSLGVSGRET. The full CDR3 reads CASSLGVSGRETQYF.

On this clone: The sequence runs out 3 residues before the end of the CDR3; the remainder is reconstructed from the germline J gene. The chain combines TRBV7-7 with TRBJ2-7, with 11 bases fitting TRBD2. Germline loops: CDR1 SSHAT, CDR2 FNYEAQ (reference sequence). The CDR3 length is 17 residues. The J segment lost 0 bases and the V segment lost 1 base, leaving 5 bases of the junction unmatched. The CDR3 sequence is CASSLVGLAATSYEQYF. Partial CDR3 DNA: TGTGCCAGCAGCTTAGTGGGACTAGCGGCTACCTCCTACGAG.

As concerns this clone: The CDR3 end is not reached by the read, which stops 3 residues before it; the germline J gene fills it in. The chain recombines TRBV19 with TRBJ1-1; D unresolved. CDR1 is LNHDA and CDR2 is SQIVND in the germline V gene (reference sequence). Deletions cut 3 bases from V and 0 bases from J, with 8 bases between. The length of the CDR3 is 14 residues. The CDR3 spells CASSMRSMNTEAFF. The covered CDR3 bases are TGTGCCAGTAGTATGCGGTCAATGAACACTGAA.

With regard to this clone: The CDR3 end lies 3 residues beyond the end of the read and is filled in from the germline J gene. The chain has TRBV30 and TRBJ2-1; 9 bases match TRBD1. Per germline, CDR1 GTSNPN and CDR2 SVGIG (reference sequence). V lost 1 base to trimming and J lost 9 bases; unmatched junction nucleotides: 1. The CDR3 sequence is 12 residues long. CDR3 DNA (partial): TGTGCCTGGAGTGGACAGGGGGGTGAG. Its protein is CAWSGQGGE. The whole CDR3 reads CAWSGQGGEQFF.

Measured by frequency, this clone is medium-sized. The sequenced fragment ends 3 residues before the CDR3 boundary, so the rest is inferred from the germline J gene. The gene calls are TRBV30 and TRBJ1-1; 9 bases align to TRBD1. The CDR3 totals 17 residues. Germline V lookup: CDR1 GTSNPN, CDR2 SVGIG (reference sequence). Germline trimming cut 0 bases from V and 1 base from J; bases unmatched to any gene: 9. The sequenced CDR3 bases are TGTGCCTGGAGTGTACTGGGGACAGGGAAAAAGAACACTGAA. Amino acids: CAWSVLGTGKKNTE. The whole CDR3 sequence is CAWSVLGTGKKNTEAFF.

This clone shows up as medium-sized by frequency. The covered CDR3 bases are TGCAGTGCTAAAAACCAACTAGCCGGGCCTTACAATGAG. Residues: CSAKNQLAGPYNE. The entire CDR3 sequence reads CSAKNQLAGPYNEQFF. The rearrangement links TRBV20-1 to TRBJ2-1, with D maybe TRBD2 (6 bases). The read halts 3 residues ahead of the CDR3 end, with the missing end drawn from the germline J gene. CDR3 length: 16 residues. The germline gives CDR1 DFQATT, CDR2 SNEGSKA (reference sequence). Deletions cut 4 bases from V and 4 bases from J, with 20 bases between.

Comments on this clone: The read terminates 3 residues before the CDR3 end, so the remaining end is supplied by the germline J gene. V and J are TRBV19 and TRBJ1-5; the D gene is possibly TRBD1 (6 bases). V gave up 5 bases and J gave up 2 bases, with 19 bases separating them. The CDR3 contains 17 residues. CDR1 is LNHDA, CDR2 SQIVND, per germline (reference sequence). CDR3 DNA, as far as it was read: TGTGCCAGTAGTGCCACACAGGGTAATAAGGGCAATCAGCCC. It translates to CASSATQGNKGNQP. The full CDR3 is CASSATQGNKGNQPQHF.

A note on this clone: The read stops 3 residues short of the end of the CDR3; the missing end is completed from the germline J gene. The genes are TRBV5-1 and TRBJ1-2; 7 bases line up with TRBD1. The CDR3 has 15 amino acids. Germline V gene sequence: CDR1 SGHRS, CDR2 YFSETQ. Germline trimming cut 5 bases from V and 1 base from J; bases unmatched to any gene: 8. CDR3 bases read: TGCGCCAGCAGATTGAGACAGGGACTTAACTATGGC. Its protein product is CASRLRQGLNYG. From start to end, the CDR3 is CASRLRQGLNYGYTF.

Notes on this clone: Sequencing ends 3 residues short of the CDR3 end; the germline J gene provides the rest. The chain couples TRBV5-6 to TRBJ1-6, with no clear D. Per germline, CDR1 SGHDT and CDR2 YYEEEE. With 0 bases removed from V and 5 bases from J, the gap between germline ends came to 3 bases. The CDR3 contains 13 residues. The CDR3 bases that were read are TGTGCCAGCAGCTTGGCTGATAATTCACCC. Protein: CASSLADNSP. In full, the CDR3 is CASSLADNSPLHF. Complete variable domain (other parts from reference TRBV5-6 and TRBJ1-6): DAGVTQSPTHLIKTRGQQVTLRCSPKSGHDTVSWYQQALGQGPQFIFQYYEEEERQRGNFPDRFSGHQFPNYSSELNVNALLLGDSALYLCASSLADNSPLHFGNGTRLTVT.

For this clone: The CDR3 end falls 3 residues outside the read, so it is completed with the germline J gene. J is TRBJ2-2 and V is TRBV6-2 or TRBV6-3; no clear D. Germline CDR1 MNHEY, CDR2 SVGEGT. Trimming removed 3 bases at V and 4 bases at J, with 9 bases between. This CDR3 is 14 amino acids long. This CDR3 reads CASSYQFLTGELFF. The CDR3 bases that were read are TGTGCCAGCAGTTATCAGTTCCTCACCGGGGAG.

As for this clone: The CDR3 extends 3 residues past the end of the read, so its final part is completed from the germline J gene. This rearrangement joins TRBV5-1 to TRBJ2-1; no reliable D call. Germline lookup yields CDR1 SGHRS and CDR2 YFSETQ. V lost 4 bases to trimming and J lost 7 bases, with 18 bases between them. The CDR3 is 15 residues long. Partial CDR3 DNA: TGCGCCAGCAGCGAAGCCGTAATGGCGGTGAATGAG. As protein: CASSEAVMAVNE. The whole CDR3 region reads CASSEAVMAVNEQFF. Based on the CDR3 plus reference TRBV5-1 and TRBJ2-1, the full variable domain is KAGVTQTPRYLIKTRGQQVTLSCSPISGHRSVSWYQQTPGQGLQFLFEYFSETQRNKGNFPGRFSGRQFSNSRSEMNVSTLELGDSALYLCASSEAVMAVNEQFFGPGTRLTVL.

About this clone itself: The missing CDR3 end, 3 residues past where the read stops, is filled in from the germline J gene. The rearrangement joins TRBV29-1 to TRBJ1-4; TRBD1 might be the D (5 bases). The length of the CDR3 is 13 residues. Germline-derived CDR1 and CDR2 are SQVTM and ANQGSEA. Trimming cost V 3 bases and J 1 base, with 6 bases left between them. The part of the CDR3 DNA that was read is TGCAGCGTTGAGGGGGGAACTAATGAAAAA. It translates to CSVEGGTNEK. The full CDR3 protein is CSVEGGTNEKLFF.

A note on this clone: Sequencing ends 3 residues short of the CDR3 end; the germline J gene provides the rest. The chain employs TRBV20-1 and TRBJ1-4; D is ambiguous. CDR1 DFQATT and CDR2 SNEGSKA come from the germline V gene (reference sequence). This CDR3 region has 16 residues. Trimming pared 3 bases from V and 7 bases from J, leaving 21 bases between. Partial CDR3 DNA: TGCAGTGCTAGTCTTCGGACTCTCCGGGGAGCTGAAAAA. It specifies CSASLRTLRGAEK. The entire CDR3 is CSASLRTLRGAEKLFF.